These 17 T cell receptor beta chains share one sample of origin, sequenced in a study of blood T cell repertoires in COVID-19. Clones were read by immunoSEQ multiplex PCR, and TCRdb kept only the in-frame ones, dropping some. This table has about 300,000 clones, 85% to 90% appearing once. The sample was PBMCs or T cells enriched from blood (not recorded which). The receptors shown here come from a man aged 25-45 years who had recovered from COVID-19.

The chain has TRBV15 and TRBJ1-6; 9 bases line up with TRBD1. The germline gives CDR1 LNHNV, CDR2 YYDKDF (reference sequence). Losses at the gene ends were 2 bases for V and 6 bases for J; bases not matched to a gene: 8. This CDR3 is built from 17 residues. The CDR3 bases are TGTGCCACCAGCAGATCGTCAAGGGACAGGGTTAATTCACCCCTCCACTTT. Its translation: CATSRSSRDRVNSPLHF.

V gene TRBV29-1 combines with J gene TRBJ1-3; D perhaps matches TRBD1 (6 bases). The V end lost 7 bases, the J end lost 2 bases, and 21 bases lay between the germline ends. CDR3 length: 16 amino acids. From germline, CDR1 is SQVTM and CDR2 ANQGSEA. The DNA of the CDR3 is TGCAGCGCGGGGGAGAAATTGACAGGTACTGGAAACACCATATATTTT. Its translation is CSAGEKLTGTGNTIYF.

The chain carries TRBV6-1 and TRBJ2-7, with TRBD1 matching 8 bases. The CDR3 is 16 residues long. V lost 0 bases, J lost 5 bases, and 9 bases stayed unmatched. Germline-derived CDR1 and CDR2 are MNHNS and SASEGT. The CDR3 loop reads CASSEALGTGTHEQYF. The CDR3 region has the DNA TGTGCCAGCAGTGAAGCATTAGGGACAGGAACCCACGAGCAGTACTTC.

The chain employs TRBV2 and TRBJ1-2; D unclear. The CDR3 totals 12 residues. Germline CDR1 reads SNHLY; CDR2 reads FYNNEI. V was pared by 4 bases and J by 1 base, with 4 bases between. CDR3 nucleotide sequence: TGTGCCAGCAGTGCCAGTAACTATGGCTACACCTTC. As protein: CASSASNYGYTF.

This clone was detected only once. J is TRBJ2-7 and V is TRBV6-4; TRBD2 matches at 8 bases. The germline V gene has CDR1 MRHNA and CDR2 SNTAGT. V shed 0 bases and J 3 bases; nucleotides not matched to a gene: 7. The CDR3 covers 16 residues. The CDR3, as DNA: TGTGCCAGCAGTGACTCGCCTTTTACTAGCGGCTACGAGCAGTACTTC. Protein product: CASSDSPFTSGYEQYF.

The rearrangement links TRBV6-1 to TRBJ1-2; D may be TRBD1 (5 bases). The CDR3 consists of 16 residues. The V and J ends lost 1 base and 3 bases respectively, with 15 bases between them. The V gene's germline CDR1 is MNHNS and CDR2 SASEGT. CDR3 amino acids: CASSEEHLTVYYGYTF. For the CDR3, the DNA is TGTGCCAGCAGTGAAGAGCATTTGACAGTTTACTATGGCTACACCTTC.

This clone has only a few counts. The CDR3 loop reads CASSYQGVNTEAFF. In DNA, the CDR3 is TGTGCCAGCAGTTACCAGGGGGTAAACACTGAAGCTTTCTTT. The rearrangement uses TRBV27 and TRBJ1-1; 7 nucleotides match TRBD1. With V trimmed by 4 bases and J by 2 bases, 4 bases remained unmatched. CDR1 is MNHEY and CDR2 is SMNVEV in the germline V gene (reference sequence). The CDR3 runs to 14 residues.

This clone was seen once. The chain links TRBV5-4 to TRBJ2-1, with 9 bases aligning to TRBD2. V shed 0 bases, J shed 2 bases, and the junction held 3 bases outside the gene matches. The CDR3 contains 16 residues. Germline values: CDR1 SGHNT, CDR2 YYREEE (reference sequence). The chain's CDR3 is CASSLAAGGAYNEQFF. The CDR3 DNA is TGTGCCAGCAGCTTGGCCGCGGGGGGGGCCTACAATGAGCAGTTCTTC.

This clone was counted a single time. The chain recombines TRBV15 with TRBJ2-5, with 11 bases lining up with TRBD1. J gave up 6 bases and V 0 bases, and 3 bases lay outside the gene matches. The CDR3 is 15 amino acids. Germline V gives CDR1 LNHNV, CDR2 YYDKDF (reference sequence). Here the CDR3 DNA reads TGTGCCACCAGCAGAGACAGGACAGGGGGCAAGACCCAGTACTTC. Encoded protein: CATSRDRTGGKTQYF.

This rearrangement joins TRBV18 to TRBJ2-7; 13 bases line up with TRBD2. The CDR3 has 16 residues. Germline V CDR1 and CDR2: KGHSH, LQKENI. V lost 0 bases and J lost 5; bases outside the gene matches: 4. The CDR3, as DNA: TGTGCCAGCTCACCACCGTCACTAGCGGGAGGGCACGAGCAGTACTTC. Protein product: CASSPPSLAGGHEQYF. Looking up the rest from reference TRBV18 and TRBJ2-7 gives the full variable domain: NAGVMQNPRHLVRRRGQEARLRCSPMKGHSHVYWYRQLPEEGLKFMVYLQKENIIDESGMPKERFSAEFPKEGPSILRIQQVVRGDSAAYFCASSPPSLAGGHEQYFGPGTRLTVT.

The CDR3 region is CASSDRGPNEQYF. CDR3 nucleotides: TGTGCCAGCAGTGACAGGGGCCCCAACGAGCAGTACTTC. The rearrangement joins TRBV11-3 to TRBJ2-7, with 8 bases aligning to TRBD1. Looked up from germline, CDR1 is SGHNT and CDR2 is YENEEA. This CDR3 spans 13 amino acids. With 6 bases clipped from V and 5 bases from J, the junction kept 6 bases outside the gene matches. The full variable domain, its missing parts supplied by reference TRBV11-3 and TRBJ2-7, is EAGVVQSPRYKIIEKKQPVAFWCNPISGHNTLYWYLQNLGQGPELLIRYENEEAVDDSQLPKDRFSAERLKGVDSTLKIQPAELGDSAVYLCASSDRGPNEQYFGPGTRLTVT.

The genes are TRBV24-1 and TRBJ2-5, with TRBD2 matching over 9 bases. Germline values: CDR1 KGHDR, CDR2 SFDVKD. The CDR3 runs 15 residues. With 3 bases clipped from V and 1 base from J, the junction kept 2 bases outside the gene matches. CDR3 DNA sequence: TGTGCCACCAGTGATCCGACTAGCGGCCAAGAGACCCAGTACTTC. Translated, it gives CATSDPTSGQETQYF.

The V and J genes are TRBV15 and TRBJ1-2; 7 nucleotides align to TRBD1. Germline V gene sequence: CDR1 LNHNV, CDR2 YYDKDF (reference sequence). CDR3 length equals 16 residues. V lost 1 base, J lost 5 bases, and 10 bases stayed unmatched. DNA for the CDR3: TGTGCCACCAGCAGAGGCAAGGATGGCAGGGGGTATGGCTACACCTTC. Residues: CATSRGKDGRGYGYTF.

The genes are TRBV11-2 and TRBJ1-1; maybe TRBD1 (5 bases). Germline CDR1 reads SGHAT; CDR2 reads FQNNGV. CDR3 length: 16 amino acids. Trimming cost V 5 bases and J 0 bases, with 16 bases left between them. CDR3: CASSARGVALNTEAFF. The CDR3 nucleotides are TGTGCCAGCAGCGCCCGGGGGGTAGCGTTGAACACTGAAGCTTTCTTT.

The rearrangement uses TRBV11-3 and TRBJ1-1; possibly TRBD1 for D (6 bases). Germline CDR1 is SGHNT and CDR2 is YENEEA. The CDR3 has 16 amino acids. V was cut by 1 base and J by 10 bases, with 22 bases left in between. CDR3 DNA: TGTGCCAGCAGCTTAGTTGCGGGAGTGGGGGGCATCAGAGCTTTCTTT. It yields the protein CASSLVAGVGGIRAFF.

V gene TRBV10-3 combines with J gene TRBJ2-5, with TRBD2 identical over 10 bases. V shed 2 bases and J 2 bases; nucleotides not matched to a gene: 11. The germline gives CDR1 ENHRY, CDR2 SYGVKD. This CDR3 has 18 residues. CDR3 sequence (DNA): TGTGCCATCAGTGAGCGGGCTAGCGGGGGAGGAGCACAAGAGACCCAGTACTTC. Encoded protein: CAISERASGGGAQETQYF.

CDR3 in DNA: TGTGCCAGCAGTTTTCCCCTCCCTCCGTTCACCTTC. It codes for CASSFPLPPFTF. The J gene is TRBJ1-2, the V gene TRBV12-3 or TRBV12-4; D is ambiguous. V lost 3 bases to trimming and J lost 13 bases, with 15 bases between them. The CDR3 contains 12 residues.